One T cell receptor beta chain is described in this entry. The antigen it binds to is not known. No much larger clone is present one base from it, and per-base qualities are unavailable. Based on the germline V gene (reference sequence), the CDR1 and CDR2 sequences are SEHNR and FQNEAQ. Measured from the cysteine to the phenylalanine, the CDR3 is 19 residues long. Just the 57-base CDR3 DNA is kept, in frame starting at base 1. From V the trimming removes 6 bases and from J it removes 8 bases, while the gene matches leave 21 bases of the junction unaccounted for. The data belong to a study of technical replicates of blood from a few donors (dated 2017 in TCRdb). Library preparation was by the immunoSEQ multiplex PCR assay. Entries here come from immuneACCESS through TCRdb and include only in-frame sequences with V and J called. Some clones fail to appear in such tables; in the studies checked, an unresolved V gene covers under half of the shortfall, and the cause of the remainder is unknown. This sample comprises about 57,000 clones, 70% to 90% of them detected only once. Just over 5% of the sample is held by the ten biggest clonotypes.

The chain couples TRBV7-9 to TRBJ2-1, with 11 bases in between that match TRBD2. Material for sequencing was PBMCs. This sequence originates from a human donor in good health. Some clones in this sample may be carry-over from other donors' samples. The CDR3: CASRERASRLAGLRYEQFF. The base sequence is TGTGCCAGCAGGGAGAGAGCGTCCCGACTAGCGGGACTAAGGTATGAGCAGTTCTTC.